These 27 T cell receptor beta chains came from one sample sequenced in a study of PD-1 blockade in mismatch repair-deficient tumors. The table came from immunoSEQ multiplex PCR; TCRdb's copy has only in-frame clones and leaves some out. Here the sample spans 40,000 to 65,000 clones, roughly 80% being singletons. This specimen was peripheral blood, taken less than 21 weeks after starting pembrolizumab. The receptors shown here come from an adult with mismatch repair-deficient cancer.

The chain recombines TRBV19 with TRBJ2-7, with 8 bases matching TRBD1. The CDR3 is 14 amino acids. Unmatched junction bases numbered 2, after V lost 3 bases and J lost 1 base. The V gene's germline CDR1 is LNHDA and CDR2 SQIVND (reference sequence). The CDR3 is CASSIRTGSYEQYF. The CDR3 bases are TGTGCCAGTAGTATTAGGACAGGGTCCTACGAGCAGTACTTC.

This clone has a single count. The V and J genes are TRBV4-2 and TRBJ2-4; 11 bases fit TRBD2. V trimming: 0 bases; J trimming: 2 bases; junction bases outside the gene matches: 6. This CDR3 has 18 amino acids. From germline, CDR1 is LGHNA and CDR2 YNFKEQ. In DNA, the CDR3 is TGTGCCAGCAGCCAAGATCCGACTAGCGGGAAGCCCAAAAACATTCAGTACTTC. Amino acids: CASSQDPTSGKPKNIQYF.

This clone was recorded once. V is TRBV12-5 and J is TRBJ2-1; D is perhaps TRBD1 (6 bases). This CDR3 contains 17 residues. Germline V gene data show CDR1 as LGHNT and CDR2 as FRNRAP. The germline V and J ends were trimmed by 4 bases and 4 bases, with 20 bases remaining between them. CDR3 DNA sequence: TGTGCTAGTGGTTCGTCTAACCCCATGGACAGTTACAATGAGCAGTTCTTC. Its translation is CASGSSNPMDSYNEQFF. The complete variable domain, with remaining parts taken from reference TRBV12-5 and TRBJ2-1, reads DARVTQTPRHKVTEMGQEVTMRCQPILGHNTVFWYRQTMMQGLELLAYFRNRAPLDDSGMPKDRFSAEMPDATLATLKIQPSEPRDSAVYFCASGSSNPMDSYNEQFFGPGTRLTVL.

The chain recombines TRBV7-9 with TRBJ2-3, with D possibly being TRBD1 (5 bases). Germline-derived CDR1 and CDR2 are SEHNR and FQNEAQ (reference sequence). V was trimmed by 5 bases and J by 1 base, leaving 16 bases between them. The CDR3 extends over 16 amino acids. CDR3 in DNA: TGTGCCAGCAGCGTCTTCAGGGTATCGGGCACAGATACGCAGTATTTT. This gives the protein CASSVFRVSGTDTQYF. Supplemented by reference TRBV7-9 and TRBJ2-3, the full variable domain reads DTGVSQNPRHKITKRGQNVTFRCDPISEHNRLYWYRQTLGQGPEFLTYFQNEAQLEKSRLLSDRFSAERPKGSFSTLEIQRTEQGDSAMYLCASSVFRVSGTDTQYFGPGTRLTVL.

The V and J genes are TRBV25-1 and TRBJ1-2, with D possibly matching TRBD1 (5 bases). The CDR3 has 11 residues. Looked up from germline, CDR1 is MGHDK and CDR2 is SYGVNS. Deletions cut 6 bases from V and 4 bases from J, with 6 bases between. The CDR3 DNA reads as TGTGCCAGCAGGGGACTCTATGGCTACACCTTC. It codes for CASRGLYGYTF.

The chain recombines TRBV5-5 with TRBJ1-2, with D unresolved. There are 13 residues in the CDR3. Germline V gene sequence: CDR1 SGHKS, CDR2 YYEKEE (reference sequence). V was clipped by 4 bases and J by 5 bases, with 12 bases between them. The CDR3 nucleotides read TGTGCCAGCAGCCTAGGTGAGGAGTATGGCTACACCTTC. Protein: CASSLGEEYGYTF.

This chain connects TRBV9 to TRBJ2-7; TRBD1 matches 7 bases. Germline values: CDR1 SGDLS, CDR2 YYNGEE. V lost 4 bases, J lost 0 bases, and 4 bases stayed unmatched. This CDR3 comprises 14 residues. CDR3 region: CASSLGTDSYEQYF. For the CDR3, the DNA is TGTGCCAGCAGCCTCGGGACAGACTCCTACGAGCAGTACTTC.

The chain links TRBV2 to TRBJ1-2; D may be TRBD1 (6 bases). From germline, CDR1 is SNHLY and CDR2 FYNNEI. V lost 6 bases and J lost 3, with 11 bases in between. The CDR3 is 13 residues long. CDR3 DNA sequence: TGTGCCAGCAGCCCGGACAGCGACTATGGCTACACCTTC. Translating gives CASSPDSDYGYTF.

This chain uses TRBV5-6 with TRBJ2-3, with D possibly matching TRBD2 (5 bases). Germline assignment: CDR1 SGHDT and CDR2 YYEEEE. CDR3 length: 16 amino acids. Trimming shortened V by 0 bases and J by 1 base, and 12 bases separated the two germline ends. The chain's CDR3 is CASSLVLARGTDTQYF. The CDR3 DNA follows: TGTGCCAGCAGCTTGGTCCTAGCTAGGGGCACAGATACGCAGTATTTT.

The CDR3 nucleotides are TGTGCCTGGACCTTAGCGGGAAACACCGGGGAGCTGTTTTTT. Translation: CAWTLAGNTGELFF. The chain links TRBV30 to TRBJ2-2; 8 bases match TRBD2. The V segment lost 4 bases and the J segment 2 bases; nucleotides outside the gene matches: 3. There are 14 residues in the CDR3. CDR1 and CDR2 (germline): GTSNPN, SVGIG (reference sequence).

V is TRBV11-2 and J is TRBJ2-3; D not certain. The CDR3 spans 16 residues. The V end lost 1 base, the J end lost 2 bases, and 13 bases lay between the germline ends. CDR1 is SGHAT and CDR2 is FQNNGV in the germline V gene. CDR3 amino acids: CASSLGQTFATDTQYF. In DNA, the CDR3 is TGTGCCAGCAGCTTAGGCCAAACCTTTGCCACAGATACGCAGTATTTT.

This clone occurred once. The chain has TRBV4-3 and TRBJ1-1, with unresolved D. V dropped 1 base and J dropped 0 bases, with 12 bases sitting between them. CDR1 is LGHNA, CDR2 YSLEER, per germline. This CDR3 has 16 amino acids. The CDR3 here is CASSQGPGSMNTEAFF. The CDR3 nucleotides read TGCGCCAGCAGCCAAGGTCCTGGGAGTATGAACACTGAAGCTTTCTTT.

CDR3 residues: CASSLRWRGTSGSRAGELFF. The CDR3 nucleotides are TGTGCCAGCAGCTTAAGGTGGAGAGGGACTAGCGGGAGTCGAGCCGGGGAGCTGTTTTTT. The V gene is TRBV7-3, the J gene TRBJ2-2; 14 bases fit TRBD2. V lost 1 base and J lost 6; bases outside the gene matches: 13. Germline V lookup: CDR1 SGHTA, CDR2 FQGTGA. CDR3 size: 20 residues.

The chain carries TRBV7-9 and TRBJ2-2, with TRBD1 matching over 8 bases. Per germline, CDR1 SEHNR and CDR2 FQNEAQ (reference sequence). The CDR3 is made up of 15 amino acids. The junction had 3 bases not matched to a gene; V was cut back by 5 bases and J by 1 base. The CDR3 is CASSLGQGNTGELFF. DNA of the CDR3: TGTGCCAGCAGCCTCGGACAGGGGAACACCGGGGAGCTGTTTTTT.

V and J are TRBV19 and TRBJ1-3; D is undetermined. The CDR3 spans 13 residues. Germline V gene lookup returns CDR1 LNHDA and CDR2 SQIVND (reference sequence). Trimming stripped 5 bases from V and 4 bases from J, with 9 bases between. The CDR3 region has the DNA TGTGCCAGTAGTTCTTTCGAAGGAAACACCATATATTTT. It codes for CASSSFEGNTIYF. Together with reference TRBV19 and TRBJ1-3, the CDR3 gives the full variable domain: DGGITQSPKYLFRKEGQNVTLSCEQNLNHDAMYWYRQDPGQGLRLIYYSQIVNDFQKGDIAEGYSVSREKKESFPLTVTSAQKNPTAFYLCASSSFEGNTIYFGEGSWLTVV.

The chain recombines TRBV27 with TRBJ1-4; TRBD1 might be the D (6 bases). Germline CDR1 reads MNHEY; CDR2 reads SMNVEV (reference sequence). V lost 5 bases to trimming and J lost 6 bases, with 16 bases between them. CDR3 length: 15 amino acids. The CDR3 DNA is TGTGCCAGCAGTCCCCAGGGGTTGGTGTATGAAAAACTGTTTTTT. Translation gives CASSPQGLVYEKLFF.

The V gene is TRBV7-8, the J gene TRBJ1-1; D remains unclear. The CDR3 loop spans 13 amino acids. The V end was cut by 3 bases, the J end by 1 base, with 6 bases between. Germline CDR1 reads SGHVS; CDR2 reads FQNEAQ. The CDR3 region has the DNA TGTGCCAGCAGCTTGAGGGCGAACACTGAAGCTTTCTTT. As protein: CASSLRANTEAFF.

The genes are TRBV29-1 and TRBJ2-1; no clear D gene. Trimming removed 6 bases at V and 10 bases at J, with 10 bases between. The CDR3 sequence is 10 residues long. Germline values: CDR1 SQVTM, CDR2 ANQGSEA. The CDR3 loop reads CSVGNSEQFF. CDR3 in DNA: TGCAGCGTGGGGAACAGCGAGCAGTTCTTC.

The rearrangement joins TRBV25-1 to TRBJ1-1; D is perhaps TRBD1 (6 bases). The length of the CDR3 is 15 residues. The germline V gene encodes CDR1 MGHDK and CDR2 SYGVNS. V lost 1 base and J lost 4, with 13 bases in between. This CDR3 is CASSEWGRGATEAFF. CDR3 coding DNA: TGTGCCAGCAGTGAATGGGGCAGGGGAGCCACTGAAGCTTTCTTT.

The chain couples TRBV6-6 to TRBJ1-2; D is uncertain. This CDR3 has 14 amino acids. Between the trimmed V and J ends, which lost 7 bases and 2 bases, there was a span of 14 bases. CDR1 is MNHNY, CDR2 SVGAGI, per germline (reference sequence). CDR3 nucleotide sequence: TGTGCCAGCAAAAAGGCGTGGGCCAACTATGGCTACACCTTC. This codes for CASKKAWANYGYTF.

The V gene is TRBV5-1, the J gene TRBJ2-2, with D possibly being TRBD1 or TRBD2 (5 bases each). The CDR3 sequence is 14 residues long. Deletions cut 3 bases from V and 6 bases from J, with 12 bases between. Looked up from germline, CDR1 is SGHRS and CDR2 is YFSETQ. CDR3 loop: CASSSTMGAGELFF. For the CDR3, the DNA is TGCGCCAGCAGCTCAACGATGGGGGCCGGGGAGCTGTTTTTT.

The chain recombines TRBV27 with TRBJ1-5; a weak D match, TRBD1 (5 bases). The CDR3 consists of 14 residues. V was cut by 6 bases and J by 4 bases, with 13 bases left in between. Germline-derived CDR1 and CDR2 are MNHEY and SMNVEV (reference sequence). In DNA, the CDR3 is TGTGCCAGCAGAATACGAGGGGTGAATCAGCCCCAGCATTTT. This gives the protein CASRIRGVNQPQHF.

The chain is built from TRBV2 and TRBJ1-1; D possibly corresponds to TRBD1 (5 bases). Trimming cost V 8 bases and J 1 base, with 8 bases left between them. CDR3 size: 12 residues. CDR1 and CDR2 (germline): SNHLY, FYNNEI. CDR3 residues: CASYRQNTEAFF. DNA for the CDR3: TGTGCCAGCTACAGGCAGAACACTGAAGCTTTCTTT.

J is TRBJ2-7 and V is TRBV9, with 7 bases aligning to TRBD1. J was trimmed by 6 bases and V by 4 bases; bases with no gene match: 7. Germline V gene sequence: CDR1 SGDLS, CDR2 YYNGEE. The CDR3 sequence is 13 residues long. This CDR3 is CASSTQTGSEQYF. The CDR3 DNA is TGTGCCAGCAGCACCCAGACAGGGAGCGAGCAGTACTTC.

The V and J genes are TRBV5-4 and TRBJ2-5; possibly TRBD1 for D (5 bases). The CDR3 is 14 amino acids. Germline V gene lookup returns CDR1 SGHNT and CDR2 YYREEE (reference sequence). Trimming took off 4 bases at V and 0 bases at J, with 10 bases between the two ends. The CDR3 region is CASSSPRDQETQYF. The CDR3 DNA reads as TGTGCCAGCAGCAGCCCCAGGGACCAAGAGACCCAGTACTTC.

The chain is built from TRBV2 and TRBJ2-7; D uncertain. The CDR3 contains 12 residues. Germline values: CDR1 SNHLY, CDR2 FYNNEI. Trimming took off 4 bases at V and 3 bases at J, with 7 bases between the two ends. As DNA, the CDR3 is TGTGCCAGCAGTGTTAGCATCTACGAGCAGTACTTC. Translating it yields CASSVSIYEQYF.

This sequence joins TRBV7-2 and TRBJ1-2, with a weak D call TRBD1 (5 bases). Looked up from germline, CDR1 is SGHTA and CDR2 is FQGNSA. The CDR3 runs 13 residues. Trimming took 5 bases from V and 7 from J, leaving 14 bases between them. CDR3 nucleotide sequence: TGTGCCAGCAGCGTCGGGGGGGTGAGTGGCTACACCTTC. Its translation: CASSVGGVSGYTF.